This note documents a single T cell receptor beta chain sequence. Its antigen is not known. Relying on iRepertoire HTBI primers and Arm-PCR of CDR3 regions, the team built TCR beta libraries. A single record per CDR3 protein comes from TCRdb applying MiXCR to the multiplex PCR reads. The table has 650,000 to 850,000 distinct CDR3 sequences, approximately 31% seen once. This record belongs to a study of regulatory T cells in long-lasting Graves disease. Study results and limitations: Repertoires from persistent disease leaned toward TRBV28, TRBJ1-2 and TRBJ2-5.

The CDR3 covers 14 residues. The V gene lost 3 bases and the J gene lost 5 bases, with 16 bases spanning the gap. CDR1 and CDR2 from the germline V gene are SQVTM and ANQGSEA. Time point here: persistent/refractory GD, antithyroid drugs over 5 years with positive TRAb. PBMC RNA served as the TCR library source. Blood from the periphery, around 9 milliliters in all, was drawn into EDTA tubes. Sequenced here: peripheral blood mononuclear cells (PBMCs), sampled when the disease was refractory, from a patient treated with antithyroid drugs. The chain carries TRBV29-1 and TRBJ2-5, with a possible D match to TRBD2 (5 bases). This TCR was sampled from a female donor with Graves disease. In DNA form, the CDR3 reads TGCAGCGTTGAGAGTGGGAGAGGTAGGGAGACCCAGTACTTC. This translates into CSVESGRGRETQYF.